This TCR beta chain was sequenced during a study of response to subunit inactivated influenza vaccine. TCRdb fed the RT-PCR reads into MiXCR, producing one record per CDR3 protein. The sample includes hundreds of thousands of distinct CDR3 sequences, more than 15% of them seen just once. The CDR3 length is 17 residues. V lost 5 bases, J lost 0 bases, and 17 bases lay in between. Germline V gene sequence: CDR1 MDHEN, CDR2 SYDVKM. This clonotype came up a few times. The antigen is undetermined. Whole-study results and caveats: The authors proposed limited new T cell recruitment per seasonal influenza vaccination.

The material sequenced was CD4+ T cells sorted from PBMCs, taken approximately 25 months after vaccination. The sequence came from a man between 50 and 70 years old who received an inactivated influenza vaccine. The chain uses TRBV28 and TRBJ2-1; possibly TRBD2 for D (6 bases). CDR3 protein: CASSPRTGLSSYNEQFF. CDR3 nucleotides: TGTGCCAGCAGTCCGAGAACGGGACTGAGCTCCTACAATGAGCAGTTCTTC.